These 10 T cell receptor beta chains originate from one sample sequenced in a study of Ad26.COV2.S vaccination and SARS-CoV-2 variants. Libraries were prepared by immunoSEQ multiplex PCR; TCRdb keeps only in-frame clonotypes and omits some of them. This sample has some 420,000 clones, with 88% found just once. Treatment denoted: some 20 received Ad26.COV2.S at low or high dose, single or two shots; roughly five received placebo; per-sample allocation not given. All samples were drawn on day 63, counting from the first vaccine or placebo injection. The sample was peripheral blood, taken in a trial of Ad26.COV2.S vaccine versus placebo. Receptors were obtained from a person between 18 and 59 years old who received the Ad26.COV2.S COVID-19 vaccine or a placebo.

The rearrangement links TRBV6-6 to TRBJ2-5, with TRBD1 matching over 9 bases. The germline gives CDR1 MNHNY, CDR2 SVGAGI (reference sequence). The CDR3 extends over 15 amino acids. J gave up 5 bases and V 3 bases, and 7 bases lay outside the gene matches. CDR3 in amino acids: CASSYSTGGAETQYF. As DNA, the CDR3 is TGTGCCAGCAGTTATTCCACAGGGGGCGCGGAGACCCAGTACTTC.

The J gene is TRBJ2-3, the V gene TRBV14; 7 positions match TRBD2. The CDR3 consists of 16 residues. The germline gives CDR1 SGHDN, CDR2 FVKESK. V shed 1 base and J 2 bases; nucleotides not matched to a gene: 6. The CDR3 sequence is CASSQGTSINTDTQYF. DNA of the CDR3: TGTGCCAGCAGCCAAGGGACTAGTATTAACACAGATACGCAGTATTTT.

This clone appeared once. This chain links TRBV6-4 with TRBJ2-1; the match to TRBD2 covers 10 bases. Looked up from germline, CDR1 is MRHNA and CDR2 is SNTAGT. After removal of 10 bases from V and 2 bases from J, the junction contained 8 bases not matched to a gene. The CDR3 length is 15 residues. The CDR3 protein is CATRLAGGPYNEQFF. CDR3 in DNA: TGTGCCACCAGACTAGCGGGTGGGCCCTACAATGAGCAGTTCTTC.

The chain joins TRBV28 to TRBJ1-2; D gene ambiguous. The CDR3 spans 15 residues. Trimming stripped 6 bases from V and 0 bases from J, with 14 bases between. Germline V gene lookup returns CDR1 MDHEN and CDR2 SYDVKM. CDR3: CASSPARRPNYGYTF. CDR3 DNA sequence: TGTGCCAGCAGCCCAGCGAGACGTCCTAACTATGGCTACACCTTC.

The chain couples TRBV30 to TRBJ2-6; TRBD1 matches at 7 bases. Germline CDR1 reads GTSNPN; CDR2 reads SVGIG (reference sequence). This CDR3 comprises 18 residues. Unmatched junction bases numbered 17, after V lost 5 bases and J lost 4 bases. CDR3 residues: CAWRERGRDNSGANVLTF. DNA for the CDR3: TGTGCCTGGCGTGAAAGGGGGCGAGATAATTCGGGGGCCAACGTCCTGACTTTC.

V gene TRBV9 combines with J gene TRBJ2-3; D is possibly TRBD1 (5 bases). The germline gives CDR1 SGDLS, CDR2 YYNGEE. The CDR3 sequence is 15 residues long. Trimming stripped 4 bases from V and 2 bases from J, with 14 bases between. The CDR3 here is CASSLTGPNTDTQYF. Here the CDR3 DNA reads TGTGCCAGCAGCCTTACAGGTCCGAACACAGATACGCAGTATTTT. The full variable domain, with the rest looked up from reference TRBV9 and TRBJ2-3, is DSGVTQTPKHLITATGQRVTLRCSPRSGDLSVYWYQQSLDQGLQFLIQYYNGEERAKGNILERFSAQQFPDLHSELNLSSLELGDSALYFCASSLTGPNTDTQYFGPGTRLTVL.

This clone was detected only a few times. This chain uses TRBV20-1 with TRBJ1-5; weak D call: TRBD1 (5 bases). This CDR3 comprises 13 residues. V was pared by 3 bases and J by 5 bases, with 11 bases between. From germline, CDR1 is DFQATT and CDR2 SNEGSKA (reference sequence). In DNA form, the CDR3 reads TGCAGTGCTAGTAACAGGCCAGATCAGCCCCAGCATTTT. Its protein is CSASNRPDQPQHF.

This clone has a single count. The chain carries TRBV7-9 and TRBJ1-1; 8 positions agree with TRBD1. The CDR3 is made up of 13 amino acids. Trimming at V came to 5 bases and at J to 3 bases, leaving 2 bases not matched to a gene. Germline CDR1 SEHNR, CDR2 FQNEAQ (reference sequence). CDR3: CASSQGADTEAFF. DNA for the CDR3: TGTGCCAGCAGCCAGGGGGCGGACACTGAAGCTTTCTTT.

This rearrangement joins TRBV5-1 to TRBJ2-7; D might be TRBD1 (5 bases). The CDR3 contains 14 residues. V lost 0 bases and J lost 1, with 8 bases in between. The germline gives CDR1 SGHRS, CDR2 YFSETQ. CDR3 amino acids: CASSLDGASYEQYF. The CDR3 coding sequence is TGCGCCAGCAGCTTGGATGGGGCATCCTACGAGCAGTACTTC.

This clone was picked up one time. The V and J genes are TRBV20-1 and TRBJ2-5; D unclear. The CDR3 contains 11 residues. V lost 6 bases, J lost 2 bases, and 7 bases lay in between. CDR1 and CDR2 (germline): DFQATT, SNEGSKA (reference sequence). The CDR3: CSARRQETQYF. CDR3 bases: TGCAGTGCGCGCCGGCAAGAGACCCAGTACTTC.